This T cell receptor (beta chain) was identified during a study of T cells in Graves' hyperthyroidism and ophthalmopathy. This clonotype was counted only a few times. The target antigen is unknown. V gave up 2 bases and J gave up 5 bases, with 16 bases separating them. Per germline, CDR1 LNHDA and CDR2 SQIVND (reference sequence). The CDR3 spans 16 residues. General study findings and limits: Researchers found most expanded thyroid clonotypes above 0.001 in blood as well. Median prediction lead before ophthalmopathy onset was 6.5 months with the model.

TCR beta CDR3 sequences were amplified from RNA transcripts. A set of HTBI primers served as the primers for a first-round RT-PCR of the TCR CDR3. TCRdb re-derived calls from the multiplex PCR reads in MiXCR, one entry per CDR3 protein. Among more than 550,000 distinct CDR3 sequences listed, around 16% were seen once. The chain combines TRBV19 with TRBJ1-5; weak D call: TRBD1 (6 bases). The sample was blood. The source of this sequence is a middle-aged man with Graves' hyperthyroidism. CDR3 DNA sequence: TGTGCCAGTAGTATATCAGGACAGCTCTTGTATCAGCCCCAGCATTTT. It yields the protein CASSISGQLLYQPQHF.